This T cell receptor (beta chain) was documented in a study of T-cell reconstitution after alpha-beta-depleted transplantation in children. General study points: The authors attributed T-cell counts and diversity one year after transplant mostly to newly produced T cells. Elevated TCRbeta diversity at day 60 was traced, in some patients, to surviving recipient T cells and thymic progenitors. Expanded graft clones numbering several hundred reportedly gave rise to alpha-beta T cells about two months after transplant.

Concerning this clonotype itself: Its antigen is as yet unknown.

Molecular barcoding with unique molecular identifiers was used for the TCRbeta library. TCRdb reprocessed the PCR reads with MiXCR, giving one entry per CDR3 protein. In the table there are about 510,000 distinct CDR3 sequences, roughly 11% of which are singletons. The CDR3 sequence is 16 residues long. Germline CDR1 reads SGHDT; CDR2 reads YYEEEE. V was shortened by 5 bases and J by 2 bases, with 17 bases between the two germline ends. Sequenced material: PBMCs, mostly from graft donor cells, taken 180 days after TCRalphabeta/CD19-depleted stem cell transplant. This receptor was identified in a female patient between 2 and 10 years old who had a stem cell transplant for aplastic anemia, so the T cells may come from the graft donor. This sequence joins TRBV5-6 and TRBJ2-1; possible D gene TRBD2, 7 bases. In DNA, the CDR3 is TGTGCCAGCAGGTGGGCGGGGGCAAGAACCTACAATGAGCAGTTCTTC. This codes for CASRWAGARTYNEQFF.